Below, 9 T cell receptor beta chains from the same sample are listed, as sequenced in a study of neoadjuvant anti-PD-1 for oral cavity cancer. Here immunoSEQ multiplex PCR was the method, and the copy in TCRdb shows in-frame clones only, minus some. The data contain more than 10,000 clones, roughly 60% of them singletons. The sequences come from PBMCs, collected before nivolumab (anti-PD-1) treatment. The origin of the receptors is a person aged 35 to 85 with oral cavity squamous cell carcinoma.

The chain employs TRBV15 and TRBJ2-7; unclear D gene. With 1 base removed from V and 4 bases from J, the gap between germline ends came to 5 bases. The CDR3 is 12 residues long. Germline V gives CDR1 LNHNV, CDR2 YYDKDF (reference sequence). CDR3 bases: TGTGCCACCAGCAGAGGTCGGTACGAGCAGTACTTC. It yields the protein CATSRGRYEQYF.

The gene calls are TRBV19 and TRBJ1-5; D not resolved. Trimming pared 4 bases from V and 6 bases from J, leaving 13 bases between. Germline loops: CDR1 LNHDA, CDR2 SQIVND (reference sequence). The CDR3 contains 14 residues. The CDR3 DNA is TGTGCCAGTAGTACCCTCGCGGGCACTCAGCCCCAGCATTTT. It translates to CASSTLAGTQPQHF.

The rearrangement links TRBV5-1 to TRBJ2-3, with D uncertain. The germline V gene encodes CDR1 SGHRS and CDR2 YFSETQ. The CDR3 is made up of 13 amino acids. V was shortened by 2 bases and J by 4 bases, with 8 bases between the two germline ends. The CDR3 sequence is CASSLGSADTQYF. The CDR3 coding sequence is TGCGCCAGCAGCTTAGGTTCGGCAGATACGCAGTATTTT.

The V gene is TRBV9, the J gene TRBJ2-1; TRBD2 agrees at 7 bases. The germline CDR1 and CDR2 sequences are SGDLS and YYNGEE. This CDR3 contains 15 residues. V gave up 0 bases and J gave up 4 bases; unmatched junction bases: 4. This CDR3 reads CASSVASGDYNEQFF. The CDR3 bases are TGTGCCAGCAGCGTAGCCAGCGGGGATTACAATGAGCAGTTCTTC.

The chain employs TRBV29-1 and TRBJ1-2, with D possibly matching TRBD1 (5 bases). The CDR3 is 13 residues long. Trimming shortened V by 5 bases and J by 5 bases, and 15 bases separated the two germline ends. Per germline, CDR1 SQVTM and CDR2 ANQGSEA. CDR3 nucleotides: TGCAGCGTTTTTAGGGGCCCTCAGTATGGCTACACCTTC. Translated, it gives CSVFRGPQYGYTF. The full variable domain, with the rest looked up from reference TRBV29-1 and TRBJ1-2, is SAVISQKPSRDICQRGTSLTIQCQVDSQVTMMFWYRQQPGQSLTLIATANQGSEATYESGFVIDKFPISRPNLTFSTLTVSNMSPEDSSIYLCSVFRGPQYGYTFGSGTRLTVV.

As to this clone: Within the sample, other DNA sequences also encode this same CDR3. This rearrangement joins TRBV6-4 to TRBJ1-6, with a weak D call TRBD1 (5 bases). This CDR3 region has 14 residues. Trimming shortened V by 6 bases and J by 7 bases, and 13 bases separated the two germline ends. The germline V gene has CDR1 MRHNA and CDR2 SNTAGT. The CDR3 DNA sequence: TGTGCCAGCAGCGTCAGTCCAGGGAATTCACCCCTCCACTTT. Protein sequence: CASSVSPGNSPLHF.

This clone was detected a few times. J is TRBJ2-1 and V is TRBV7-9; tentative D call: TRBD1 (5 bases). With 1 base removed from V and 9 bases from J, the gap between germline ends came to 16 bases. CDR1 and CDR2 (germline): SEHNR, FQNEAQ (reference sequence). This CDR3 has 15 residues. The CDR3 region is CASSLGARQQGEQFF. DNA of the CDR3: TGTGCCAGCAGCTTAGGGGCCCGACAGCAAGGTGAGCAGTTCTTC.

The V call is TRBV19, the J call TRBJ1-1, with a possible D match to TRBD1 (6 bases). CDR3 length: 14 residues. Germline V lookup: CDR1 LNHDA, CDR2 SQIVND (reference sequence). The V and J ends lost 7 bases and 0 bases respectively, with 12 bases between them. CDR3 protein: CASKTGIMNTEAFF. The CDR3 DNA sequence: TGTGCCAGTAAAACAGGGATTATGAACACTGAAGCTTTCTTT.

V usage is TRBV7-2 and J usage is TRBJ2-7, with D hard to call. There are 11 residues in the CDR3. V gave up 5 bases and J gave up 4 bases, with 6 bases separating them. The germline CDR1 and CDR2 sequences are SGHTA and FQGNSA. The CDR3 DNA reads TGTGCCAGCAGCGTCAGATACGAGCAGTACTTC. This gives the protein CASSVRYEQYF.